In its sample, the clone carrying this T cell receptor beta chain was seen a few times. The antigen is not known. When ophthalmopathy did not progress within 18 months, Graves' hyperthyroidism was considered stable. Researchers barred patients who had uncontrolled infection, other autoimmune disease, pregnancy or lactation. Researchers amplified the TCR beta CDR3 regions from RNA transcripts. HTBI primers were the set used in a first-round RT-PCR of the TCR CDR3. TCRdb recomputed calls from the multiplex PCR reads with MiXCR, one row per CDR3 protein. In the table there are 300,000 to 400,000 distinct CDR3 sequences, 15% to 20% of which are singletons. This record belongs to a study of T cells in Graves' hyperthyroidism and ophthalmopathy. Findings of the study overall: Most thyroid clonotypes expanded above 0.001 appeared in blood too.

The length of the CDR3 is 17 residues. Trimming cost V 1 base and J 3 bases; bases outside gene matches: 12. Germline CDR1 SGHDN, CDR2 FVKESK. Specimen: blood. The receptor was derived from a woman aged 45-65 years with Graves' hyperthyroidism. The chain couples TRBV14 to TRBJ2-7, with 7 bases fitting TRBD2. The CDR3 protein is CASSQGSASGTDYEQYF. The CDR3 coding sequence is TGTGCCAGCAGCCAAGGGTCAGCGAGCGGGACCGACTACGAGCAGTACTTC.